Listed here are 29 T cell receptor beta chains from one sample, sequenced in a study of beta chain features in type 1 diabetes. Expressed TCRB transcripts got sequenced, as all isolated RNA was reverse transcribed. Sequencing was performed with immunoSEQ multiplex PCR; in TCRdb, only in-frame clones are kept and a portion is missing. The sample carries under 20,000 clones, 55% recorded once. Material: stem cell memory CD4+ T cells from blood. The receptor source for this set is a woman under 30 in good health.

This clone was counted between two and nine times. The V and J genes are TRBV6-1 and TRBJ2-3, with TRBD2 identical over 10 bases. The CDR3 is made up of 15 amino acids. Germline-derived CDR1 and CDR2 are MNHNS and SASEGT. V lost 9 bases to trimming and J lost 5 bases; unmatched junction nucleotides: 11. This chain's CDR3 is CARSKTSGAVDTQYF. For the CDR3, the DNA is TGTGCCAGATCCAAAACTAGCGGGGCGGTAGATACGCAGTATTTT.

The genes are TRBV5-8 and TRBJ1-4; 7 bases agree with TRBD1. This CDR3 has 14 amino acids. Germline CDR1 reads SGHTS; CDR2 reads YDEGEE. V trimming: 2 bases; J trimming: 4 bases; junction bases outside the gene matches: 2. The CDR3 bases are TGTGCCAGCAGCTTCTACAGGGGTAATGAAAAACTGTTTTTT. Amino acid sequence: CASSFYRGNEKLFF.

This clone was seen more than once but under ten times. This chain connects TRBV5-1 to TRBJ1-1; D uncertain. The V end was cut by 4 bases, the J end by 5 bases, with 15 bases between. CDR1 and CDR2 from the germline V gene are SGHRS and YFSETQ. This CDR3 contains 14 residues. CDR3: CASSLRSPGTEAFF. The CDR3 nucleotides read TGCGCCAGCAGCCTGAGGTCCCCGGGTACTGAAGCTTTCTTT.

This clone occurred a few times. The chain links TRBV29-1 to TRBJ2-1; TRBD2 agrees at 11 bases. The V gene's germline CDR1 is SQVTM and CDR2 ANQGSEA. This CDR3 comprises 16 residues. Trimming at V came to 6 bases and at J to 3 bases, leaving 10 bases not matched to a gene. CDR3 nucleotides: TGCAGCGTCGACGTGCTAGCGGGGGGCTTCTACAATGAGCAGTTCTTC. Its protein product is CSVDVLAGGFYNEQFF.

The chain joins TRBV19 to TRBJ2-1; D perhaps matches TRBD2 (5 bases). V was clipped by 6 bases and J by 0 bases, with 15 bases between them. Germline-derived CDR1 and CDR2 are LNHDA and SQIVND (reference sequence). The CDR3 has 16 amino acids. CDR3 coding DNA: TGTGCCAGTAGCCAACGAAGCGGATTCTCCTACAATGAGCAGTTCTTC. Amino acids: CASSQRSGFSYNEQFF. The whole variable domain, filled in from reference TRBV19 and TRBJ2-1, reads DGGITQSPKYLFRKEGQNVTLSCEQNLNHDAMYWYRQDPGQGLRLIYYSQIVNDFQKGDIAEGYSVSREKKESFPLTVTSAQKNPTAFYLCASSQRSGFSYNEQFFGPGTRLTVL.

The chain couples TRBV5-1 to TRBJ2-3; D remains unclear. Per germline, CDR1 SGHRS and CDR2 YFSETQ. V lost 0 bases and J lost 1, with 6 bases in between. The CDR3 is 14 residues long. In DNA form, the CDR3 reads TGCGCCAGCAGCTTGGACAGCCGCACAGATACGCAGTATTTT. It specifies CASSLDSRTDTQYF.

The chain links TRBV7-2 to TRBJ1-1; 7 bases map to TRBD1. This CDR3 comprises 15 residues. The V gene's germline CDR1 is SGHTA and CDR2 FQGNSA. With 5 bases clipped from V and 1 base from J, the junction kept 7 bases outside the gene matches. CDR3 residues: CASSPQGRKNTEAFF. DNA for the CDR3: TGTGCCAGCAGCCCACAGGGGAGGAAGAACACTGAAGCTTTCTTT.

This clone appeared a few times. V gene TRBV10-2 combines with J gene TRBJ2-1, with 10 bases fitting TRBD2. From germline, CDR1 is WSHSY and CDR2 SAAADI. The CDR3 has 14 amino acids. The V and J ends lost 6 bases and 5 bases, in that order; junction bases with no gene match: 4. CDR3 protein: CASRTSGIHNEQFF. CDR3 in DNA: TGCGCCAGCAGAACTAGCGGGATTCACAATGAGCAGTTCTTC.

The chain combines TRBV19 with TRBJ2-5, with D possibly matching TRBD1 (6 bases). Looked up from germline, CDR1 is LNHDA and CDR2 is SQIVND (reference sequence). Trimming stripped 9 bases from V and 1 base from J, with 9 bases between. The CDR3 runs 12 residues. Here the CDR3 DNA reads TGTGCCAGCGGGACAACCCAAGAGACCCAGTACTTC. It yields the protein CASGTTQETQYF.

The genes are TRBV29-1 and TRBJ1-1; D might be TRBD1 (6 bases). From germline, CDR1 is SQVTM and CDR2 ANQGSEA. With 4 bases removed from V and 6 bases from J, the gap between germline ends came to 18 bases. The CDR3 spans 14 residues. CDR3 protein: CSVGGHLRGAEAFF. The CDR3 nucleotides read TGCAGCGTTGGGGGACACCTCAGAGGGGCTGAAGCTTTCTTT.

V usage is TRBV11-2 and J usage is TRBJ2-5; 8 positions match TRBD1. The CDR3 loop spans 15 amino acids. Trimming cost V 5 bases and J 5 bases; bases outside gene matches: 10. In germline, CDR1 is SGHAT, CDR2 FQNNGV. CDR3 sequence reads: CASSPSAGGGETQYF. The CDR3 DNA sequence: TGTGCCAGCAGCCCTTCGGCAGGGGGCGGTGAGACCCAGTACTTC. The whole variable domain, filled in from reference TRBV11-2 and TRBJ2-5, reads EAGVAQSPRYKIIEKRQSVAFWCNPISGHATLYWYQQILGQGPKLLIQFQNNGVVDDSQLPKDRFSAERLKGVDSTLKIQPAKLEDSAVYLCASSPSAGGGETQYFGPGTRLLVL.

This chain links TRBV2 with TRBJ1-3; unclear D gene. V was cut by 2 bases and J by 1 base, with 9 bases left in between. The germline gives CDR1 SNHLY, CDR2 FYNNEI. There are 15 residues in the CDR3. CDR3 DNA: TGTGCCAGCAGTGAATCCTACCCTTCTGGAAACACCATATATTTT. Protein product: CASSESYPSGNTIYF.

In DNA form, the CDR3 reads TGTGCCAGCTCACCTGGGCGACAGGGGACAGATACGCAGTATTTT. Translating gives CASSPGRQGTDTQYF. V gene TRBV18 combines with J gene TRBJ2-3, with 8 positions matching TRBD1. V dropped 3 bases and J dropped 3; count of bases not matched to a gene: 5. Germline CDR1 reads KGHSH; CDR2 reads LQKENI. The CDR3 runs to 15 residues.

The chain is built from TRBV18 and TRBJ2-5; TRBD1 aligns across 8 bases. Germline V gene lookup returns CDR1 KGHSH and CDR2 LQKENI. This CDR3 has 14 residues. V lost 1 base, J lost 5 bases, and 3 bases stayed unmatched. The CDR3 loop reads CASSPRRDRETQYF. CDR3 coding DNA: TGTGCCAGCTCACCACGGCGGGACAGGGAGACCCAGTACTTC.

This clone has only a few counts. The CDR3 DNA reads TGTGCCAGCAGCTTAGGCGCCAGCGGGGGGGCCCTTGAGCAGTTCTTC. Protein: CASSLGASGGALEQFF. The chain employs TRBV7-9 and TRBJ2-1, with 10 bases fitting TRBD2. CDR1 SEHNR and CDR2 FQNEAQ come from the germline V gene (reference sequence). The J segment lost 9 bases and the V segment lost 1 base, leaving 9 bases of the junction unmatched. This CDR3 region has 16 residues.

In its sample, this clone was seen a few times. The CDR3 region is CSVAGNSNQPQHF. The CDR3 DNA follows: TGCAGCGTTGCCGGGAATAGCAATCAGCCCCAGCATTTT. This sequence joins TRBV29-1 and TRBJ1-5; D is unresolved. CDR1 SQVTM and CDR2 ANQGSEA come from the germline V gene. This CDR3 spans 13 amino acids. The V end was cut by 4 bases, the J end by 0 bases, with 7 bases between.

The chain carries TRBV4-2 and TRBJ2-5; D unclear. The CDR3 loop spans 16 amino acids. Germline V gene data show CDR1 as LGHNA and CDR2 as YNFKEQ. V lost 1 base to trimming and J lost 4 bases, with 16 bases between them. CDR3 DNA: TGTGCCAGCAGCCAAGCCTCCCTAGGCCCAAGAGAGACCCAGTACTTC. Protein product: CASSQASLGPRETQYF.

The sample holds a few counts of this clone. V and J are TRBV5-4 and TRBJ2-5, with 7 bases lining up with TRBD2. The germline V gene has CDR1 SGHNT and CDR2 YYREEE (reference sequence). This CDR3 has 15 residues. V lost 0 bases and J lost 5; bases outside the gene matches: 7. The CDR3 protein is CASSLVTSTVETQYF. The CDR3 DNA sequence: TGTGCCAGCAGCTTGGTGACTAGCACAGTGGAGACCCAGTACTTC.

J is TRBJ2-3 and V is TRBV7-9, with TRBD1 matching 8 bases. The CDR3 runs 17 residues. The germline V gene has CDR1 SEHNR and CDR2 FQNEAQ (reference sequence). V lost 5 bases, J lost 1 base, and 11 bases stayed unmatched. For the CDR3, the DNA is TGTGCCAGCAGCCTTACCGACAGGGGAAAGGGCACAGATACGCAGTATTTT. Translation: CASSLTDRGKGTDTQYF.

This clone was recorded a few times. The rearrangement uses TRBV6-6 and TRBJ1-4; D unclear. V was clipped by 7 bases and J by 9 bases, with 18 bases between them. The CDR3 extends over 14 amino acids. Germline-derived CDR1 and CDR2 are MNHNY and SVGAGI (reference sequence). The CDR3 region is CASNSGGERKKLFF. The CDR3 coding sequence is TGTGCCAGCAACTCTGGCGGGGAGAGGAAAAAACTGTTTTTT.

The chain has TRBV5-1 and TRBJ2-7, with 11 bases identical to TRBD2. Germline loops: CDR1 SGHRS, CDR2 YFSETQ. The CDR3 has 14 residues. With V trimmed by 4 bases and J by 4 bases, 4 bases remained unmatched. The CDR3 reads CASSPRLAGYEQYF. The CDR3 DNA is TGCGCCAGCAGCCCCCGACTAGCGGGATACGAGCAGTACTTC. Full variable domain (outside the CDR3, taken from reference TRBV5-1 and TRBJ2-7): KAGVTQTPRYLIKTRGQQVTLSCSPISGHRSVSWYQQTPGQGLQFLFEYFSETQRNKGNFPGRFSGRQFSNSRSEMNVSTLELGDSALYLCASSPRLAGYEQYFGPGTRLTVT.

The chain has TRBV19 and TRBJ2-7, with 9 bases identical to TRBD2. The CDR3 is 16 amino acids. The germline V gene has CDR1 LNHDA and CDR2 SQIVND (reference sequence). J gave up 1 base and V 5 bases, and 9 bases lay outside the gene matches. This chain's CDR3 is CASSPSLAGSSYEQYF. DNA for the CDR3: TGTGCCAGTAGTCCATCTCTAGCGGGGAGTTCCTACGAGCAGTACTTC.

In its sample, this clone was seen a few times. The V call is TRBV5-1, the J call TRBJ1-1, with TRBD1 as a possible D gene (5 bases). The CDR3 length is 15 residues. The germline V and J ends were trimmed by 4 bases and 7 bases, with 20 bases remaining between them. Germline loops: CDR1 SGHRS, CDR2 YFSETQ. The CDR3 spells CASSPIGGGTHEAFF. DNA of the CDR3: TGCGCCAGCAGCCCCATCGGGGGAGGGACCCATGAAGCTTTCTTT.

The V and J genes are TRBV19 and TRBJ2-1; possible D gene TRBD2, 7 bases. In germline, CDR1 is LNHDA, CDR2 SQIVND (reference sequence). V was trimmed by 1 base and J by 10 bases, leaving 17 bases between them. The CDR3 contains 15 residues. The CDR3 coding sequence is TGTGCCAGTAGTATAGTCGGCGGGGGCCTAGGGGAGCAGTTCTTC. Translating it yields CASSIVGGGLGEQFF. Drawing the rest from reference TRBV19 and TRBJ2-1, the complete variable domain is DGGITQSPKYLFRKEGQNVTLSCEQNLNHDAMYWYRQDPGQGLRLIYYSQIVNDFQKGDIAEGYSVSREKKESFPLTVTSAQKNPTAFYLCASSIVGGGLGEQFFGPGTRLTVL.

This clone was counted a few times. In DNA, the CDR3 is TGTGCCAGCAGTGAACTGAGGGGGCGCGTCGAGACCCAGTACTTC. Translated: CASSELRGRVETQYF. The genes are TRBV2 and TRBJ2-5; 7 bases align to TRBD1. CDR1 is SNHLY and CDR2 is FYNNEI in the germline V gene. This CDR3 comprises 15 residues. The V gene end was trimmed by 2 bases and the J gene end by 5 bases; junction bases not matched to a gene: 8. Variable domain in full (rest from reference TRBV2 and TRBJ2-5): EPEVTQTPSHQVTQMGQEVILRCVPISNHLYFYWYRQILGQKVEFLVSFYNNEISEKSEIFDDQFSVERPDGSNFTLKIRSTKLEDSAMYFCASSELRGRVETQYFGPGTRLLVL.

This chain uses TRBV6-1 with TRBJ1-4; 9 bases line up with TRBD1. Germline trimming cut 6 bases from V and 3 bases from J; bases unmatched to any gene: 2. From germline, CDR1 is MNHNS and CDR2 SASEGT. CDR3 length: 14 residues. CDR3: CASRGTGPNEKLFF. The CDR3 coding sequence is TGTGCCAGCAGGGGGACAGGGCCTAATGAAAAACTGTTTTTT.

The J gene is TRBJ2-7, the V gene TRBV7-2, with 12 positions matching TRBD2. With 5 bases clipped from V and 4 bases from J, the junction kept 6 bases outside the gene matches. The CDR3 extends over 15 amino acids. Germline CDR1 reads SGHTA; CDR2 reads FQGNSA. The CDR3 sequence is CASSVQLAGGYEQYF. CDR3 bases: TGTGCCAGCAGCGTGCAACTAGCGGGGGGTTACGAGCAGTACTTC.

The chain has TRBV29-1 and TRBJ2-1; TRBD1 matches 7 bases. Germline V gene data show CDR1 as SQVTM and CDR2 as ANQGSEA. The trim removed 4 bases at V and 4 bases at J, leaving 7 bases unmatched. This CDR3 spans 14 amino acids. CDR3 nucleotides: TGCAGCGTTGCGGGACAGCAAATTTACAATGAGCAGTTCTTC. Its protein is CSVAGQQIYNEQFF.

A few counts support this clone. The J gene is TRBJ1-2, the V gene TRBV30; 8 bases fit TRBD1. CDR1 GTSNPN and CDR2 SVGIG come from the germline V gene (reference sequence). The trim removed 5 bases at V and 8 bases at J, leaving 7 bases unmatched. The CDR3 covers 12 residues. The CDR3 protein is CAWEQDRDGYTF. The CDR3 DNA is TGTGCCTGGGAACAGGACAGGGACGGCTACACCTTC.